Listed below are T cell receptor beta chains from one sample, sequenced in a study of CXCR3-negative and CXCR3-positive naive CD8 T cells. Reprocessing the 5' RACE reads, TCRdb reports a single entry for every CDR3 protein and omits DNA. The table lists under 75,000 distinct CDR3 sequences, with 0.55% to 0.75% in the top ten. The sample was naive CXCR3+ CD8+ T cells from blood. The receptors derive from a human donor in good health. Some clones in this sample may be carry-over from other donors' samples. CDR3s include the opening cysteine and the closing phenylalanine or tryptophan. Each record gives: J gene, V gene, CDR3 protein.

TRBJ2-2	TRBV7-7	CASSSWTHPRELFF
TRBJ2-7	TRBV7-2	CASTDTAYEQYF
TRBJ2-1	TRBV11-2	CASSWTQNEQFF
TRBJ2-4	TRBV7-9	CASSSAGQGVGDKNIQYF
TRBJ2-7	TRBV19	CASSPTPGLNVEQYF
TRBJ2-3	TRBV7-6	CASSSEADTQYF
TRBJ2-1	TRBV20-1	CSAGAGTAYNEQFF
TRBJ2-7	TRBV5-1	CASSGLPGQMAGMEDEQYF
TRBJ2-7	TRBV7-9	CASSLVGQGLLSYEQYF
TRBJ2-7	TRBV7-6	CASSTGTGVSSYEQYF